A selection of T cell receptor beta chains follows, all from one sample in a study of shared clonotypes between healthy human individuals. Clones were read by immunoSEQ multiplex PCR, and TCRdb kept only the in-frame ones, dropping some. The sample shows approximately 2,000,000 clones, 90% to 95% of them seen only once. Sequences were obtained from naive CD8+ T cells from PBMCs. Receptor source: a man between 18 and 29 years old in good health. Some clones in this sample may be carry-over from other donors' samples. CDR3s leave out the opening cysteine and the closing phenylalanine or tryptophan.

V gene: TRBV7-9; J gene: TRBJ2-7; CDR3 protein: ASSSGTSEQY
V gene: TRBV5-1; J gene: TRBJ2-7; CDR3 protein: ASSLVTGGTPYEQY
V gene: TRBV11-2; J gene: TRBJ2-1; CDR3 protein: ASSLSWGNDNEQF
V gene: TRBV14; J gene: TRBJ2-5; CDR3 protein: ASSQGFLETQY
V gene: TRBV9; J gene: TRBJ2-7; CDR3 protein: ASSPRPLPSYEQY
V gene: TRBV21-1; J gene: TRBJ2-7; CDR3 protein: ASSKRPALVIPSSGAEQY
V gene: TRBV5-1; J gene: TRBJ1-4; CDR3 protein: ASSSKEGTVGEKLF
V gene: TRBV5-5; J gene: TRBJ1-4; CDR3 protein: ASSLRTVQVGLNEKLF
V gene: TRBV7-3; J gene: TRBJ2-1; CDR3 protein: ASSLIAGEQF
V gene: TRBV19; J gene: TRBJ2-7; CDR3 protein: ASSIGSAYEQY
V gene: TRBV5-4; J gene: TRBJ2-1; CDR3 protein: ASSSVTGTGREQF
V gene: TRBV28; J gene: TRBJ2-5; CDR3 protein: ASTFSGRETQY
V gene: TRBV28; J gene: TRBJ2-5; CDR3 protein: ASSGLAGQETQY
V gene: TRBV7-2; J gene: TRBJ2-1; CDR3 protein: ASSLFTSGNNEQF
V gene: TRBV4-1; J gene: TRBJ1-2; CDR3 protein: ASSYAGGAGYT
V gene: TRBV5-1; J gene: TRBJ1-3; CDR3 protein: ASSLTGGGNTIY
V gene: TRBV4-1; J gene: TRBJ2-7; CDR3 protein: ASSPTTENYEQY
V gene: TRBV28; J gene: TRBJ2-7; CDR3 protein: ASSRDGSYEQY
V gene: TRBV9; J gene: TRBJ2-1; CDR3 protein: ASSPGTSGHLNEQF
V gene: TRBV28; J gene: TRBJ2-7; CDR3 protein: ASSQFRAGYEQY
V gene: TRBV4-2; J gene: TRBJ2-3; CDR3 protein: ASGLAGVQVGDTQY
V gene: TRBV28; J gene: TRBJ2-7; CDR3 protein: ASSSLAGGPVEQY
V gene: TRBV29-1; J gene: TRBJ1-1; CDR3 protein: SVEQGRNTEAF
V gene: TRBV9; J gene: TRBJ1-1; CDR3 protein: ASSGITGGAEAF
V gene: TRBV11-2; J gene: TRBJ1-5; CDR3 protein: ASSLVWVNQPQH
V gene: TRBV18; J gene: TRBJ2-7; CDR3 protein: ASSPPDRTLYEQY